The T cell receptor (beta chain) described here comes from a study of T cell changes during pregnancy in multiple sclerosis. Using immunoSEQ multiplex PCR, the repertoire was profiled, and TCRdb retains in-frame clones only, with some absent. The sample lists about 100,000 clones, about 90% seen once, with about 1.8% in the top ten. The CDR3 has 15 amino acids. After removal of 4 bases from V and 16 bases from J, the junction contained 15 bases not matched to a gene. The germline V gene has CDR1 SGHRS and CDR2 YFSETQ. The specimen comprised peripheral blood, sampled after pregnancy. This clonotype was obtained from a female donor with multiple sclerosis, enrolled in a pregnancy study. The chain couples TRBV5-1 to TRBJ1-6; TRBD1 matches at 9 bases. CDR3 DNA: TGCGCCAGCAGCCCGGGACAGGGTAGTATAGGGAAACTCCACTTT. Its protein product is CASSPGQGSIGKLHF. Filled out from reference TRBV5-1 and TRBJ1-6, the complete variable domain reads KAGVTQTPRYLIKTRGQQVTLSCSPISGHRSVSWYQQTPGQGLQFLFEYFSETQRNKGNFPGRFSGRQFSNSRSEMNVSTLELGDSALYLCASSPGQGSIGKLHFGNGTRLTVT.